This T cell receptor (beta chain) was observed in a study of control samples from healthy donors and cancer patients. Profiling relied on immunoSEQ multiplex PCR, and the TCRdb table lists in-frame clones only, not all of them. The table has approximately 160,000 clones, around 93% seen once. Losses at the gene ends were 2 bases for V and 7 bases for J; bases not matched to a gene: 17. CDR1 is SEHNR, CDR2 FQNEAQ, per germline (reference sequence). The CDR3 extends over 17 amino acids. The specimen was blood. The clonotype comes from an older woman in good health. The chain carries TRBV7-9 and TRBJ2-7; 7 bases fit TRBD1. In nucleotides, the CDR3 is TGTGCCAGCAGCTTACAGGACAGGAGCCCCCAGTTCGCGGAGCAGTACTTC. Translating it yields CASSLQDRSPQFAEQYF.